One sample yielded the 2 T cell receptor beta chains listed below, sequenced in a study of cytomegalovirus exposure and HLA in healthy donors (dated by TCRdb to the late 2010s). The method was the immunoSEQ multiplex PCR assay. For the multiplex PCR, a mixture combining 60 forward primers for TCR Vbeta segments and 13 reverse primers for TCR Jbeta segments was used. Here the immuneACCESS table is served through TCRdb, limited to in-frame sequences with V and J called. Missing clones are a known gap in these copies; in checked studies unresolved V genes cover under half, and the rest lacks a known reason. For this sample the table gives roughly 180,000 clones, of which approximately 88% were detected only once. The top ten hold 0.95% to 1.5% of the sample. What was sequenced was PBMCs. The receptors shown here come from a boy aged 2 to 9 in good health and CMV-seronegative.

This chain's CDR3 is CASSESHTDTQYF. The CDR3 bases are TGTGCCAGCAGTGAATCACATACAGATACGCAGTATTTT. This chain links TRBV6-1 with TRBJ2-3; no reliable D call. CDR3 length equals 13 residues. V lost 2 bases and J 3 bases, leaving 6 bases between the germline ends. CDR1 and CDR2 (germline): MNHNS, SASEGT.

The chain has TRBV6-5 and TRBJ1-1; 7 positions agree with TRBD1. This CDR3 comprises 14 residues. Unmatched junction bases numbered 6, after V lost 5 bases and J lost 3 bases. Germline CDR1 MNHEY, CDR2 SVGAGI. The CDR3 sequence is CASSPGQAYTEAFF. CDR3 DNA: TGTGCCAGCAGTCCAGGACAGGCCTACACTGAAGCTTTCTTT.